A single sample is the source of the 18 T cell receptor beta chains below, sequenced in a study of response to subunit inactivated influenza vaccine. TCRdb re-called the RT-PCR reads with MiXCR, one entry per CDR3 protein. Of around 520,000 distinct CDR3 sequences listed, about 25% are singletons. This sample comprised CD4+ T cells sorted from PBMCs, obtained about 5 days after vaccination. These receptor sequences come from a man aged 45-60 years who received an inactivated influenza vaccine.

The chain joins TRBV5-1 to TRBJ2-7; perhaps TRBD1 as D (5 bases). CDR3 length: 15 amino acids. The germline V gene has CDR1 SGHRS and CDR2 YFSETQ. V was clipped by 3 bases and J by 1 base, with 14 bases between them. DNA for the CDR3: TGCGCCAGCAGCTACCTTGACAGCTCATCCTACGAGCAGTACTTC. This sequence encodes CASSYLDSSSYEQYF.

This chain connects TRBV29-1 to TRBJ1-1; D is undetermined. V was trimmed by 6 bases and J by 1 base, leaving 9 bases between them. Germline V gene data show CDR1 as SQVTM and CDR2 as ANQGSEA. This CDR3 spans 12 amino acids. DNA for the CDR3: TGCAGCGTGAGGGCGGGGAACACTGAAGCTTTCTTT. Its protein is CSVRAGNTEAFF.

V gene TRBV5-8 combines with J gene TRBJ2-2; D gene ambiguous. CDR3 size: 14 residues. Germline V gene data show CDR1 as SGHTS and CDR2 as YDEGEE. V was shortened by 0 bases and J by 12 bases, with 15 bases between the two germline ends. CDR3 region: CASSLGQTRPKLFF. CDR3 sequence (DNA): TGTGCCAGCAGCTTGGGTCAGACCAGACCCAAGCTGTTTTTT.

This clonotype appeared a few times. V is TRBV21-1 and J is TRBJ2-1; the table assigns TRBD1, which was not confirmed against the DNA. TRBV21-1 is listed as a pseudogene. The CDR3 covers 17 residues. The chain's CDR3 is CASSKVVQGVVCNEQFF. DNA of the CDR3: TGTGCCAGCAGCAAAGTGGTACAGGGGGTTGTATGCAATGAGCAGTTCTTC.

The CDR3 loop reads CASSPLGSSGANVLTF. For the CDR3, the DNA is TGTGCCAGCAGCCCCCTGGGGAGCTCTGGGGCCAACGTCCTGACTTTC. The V and J genes are TRBV9 and TRBJ2-6; D is possibly TRBD2 (5 bases). From germline, CDR1 is SGDLS and CDR2 YYNGEE. The V end lost 4 bases, the J end lost 0 bases, and 11 bases lay between the germline ends. This CDR3 spans 16 amino acids.

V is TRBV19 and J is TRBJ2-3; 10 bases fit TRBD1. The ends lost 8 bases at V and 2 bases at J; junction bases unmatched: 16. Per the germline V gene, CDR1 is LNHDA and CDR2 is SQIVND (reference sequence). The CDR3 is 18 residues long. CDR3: CASGGTGDPSHFTDTQYF. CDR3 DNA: TGTGCCAGTGGCGGGACAGGGGATCCCTCGCATTTCACAGATACGCAGTATTTT.

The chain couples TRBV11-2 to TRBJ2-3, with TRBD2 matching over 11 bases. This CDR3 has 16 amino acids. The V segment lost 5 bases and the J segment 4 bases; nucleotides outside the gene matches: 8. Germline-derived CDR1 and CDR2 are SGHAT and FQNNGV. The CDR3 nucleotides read TGTGCCAGCAGCCGCGCCGGGACTAGCGGTCCAGATACGCAGTATTTT. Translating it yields CASSRAGTSGPDTQYF.

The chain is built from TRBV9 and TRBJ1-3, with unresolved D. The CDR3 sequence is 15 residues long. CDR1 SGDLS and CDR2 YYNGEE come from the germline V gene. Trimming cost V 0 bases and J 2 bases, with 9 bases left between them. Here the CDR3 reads CASSVAPPPGNTIYF. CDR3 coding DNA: TGTGCCAGCAGCGTAGCTCCCCCCCCTGGAAACACCATATATTTT.

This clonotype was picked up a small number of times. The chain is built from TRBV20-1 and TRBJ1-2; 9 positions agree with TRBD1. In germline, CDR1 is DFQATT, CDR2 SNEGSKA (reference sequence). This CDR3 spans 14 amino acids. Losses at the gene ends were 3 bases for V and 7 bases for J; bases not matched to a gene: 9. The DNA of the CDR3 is TGCAGTGCTAGTGAACAGGGGGCGCAGACTGGCTACACCTTC. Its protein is CSASEQGAQTGYTF.

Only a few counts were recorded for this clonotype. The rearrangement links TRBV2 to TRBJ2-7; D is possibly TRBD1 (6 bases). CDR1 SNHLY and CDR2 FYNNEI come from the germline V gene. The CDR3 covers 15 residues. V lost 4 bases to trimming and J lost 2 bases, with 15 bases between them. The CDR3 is CASSGQHRDTYEQYF. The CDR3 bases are TGTGCCAGCAGTGGGCAACACAGGGATACCTACGAGCAGTACTTC.

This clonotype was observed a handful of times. For the CDR3, the DNA is TGTGCCAGCAGTCGACAGTCTAAGTCCCATAATTCACCCCTCCACTTT. The encoded protein is CASSRQSKSHNSPLHF. The chain couples TRBV4-2 to TRBJ1-6, with D possibly being TRBD1 (5 bases). The ends were cut back, 6 bases at V and 5 bases at J, with 17 bases in the middle. Looked up from germline, CDR1 is LGHNA and CDR2 is YNFKEQ. The CDR3 has 16 amino acids.

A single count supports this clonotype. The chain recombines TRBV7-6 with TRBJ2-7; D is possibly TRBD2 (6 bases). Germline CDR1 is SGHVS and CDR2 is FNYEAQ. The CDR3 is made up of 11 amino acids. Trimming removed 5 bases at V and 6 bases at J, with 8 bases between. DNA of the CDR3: TGTGCCAGCAGCAGCGGGCCCGAGCAGTACTTC. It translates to CASSSGPEQYF.

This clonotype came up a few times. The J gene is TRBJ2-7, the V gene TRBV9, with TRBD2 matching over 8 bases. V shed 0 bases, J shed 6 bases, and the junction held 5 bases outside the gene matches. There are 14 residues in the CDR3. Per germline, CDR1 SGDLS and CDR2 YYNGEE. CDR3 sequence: CASSVGKRESEQYF. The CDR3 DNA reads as TGTGCCAGCAGCGTAGGGAAGCGGGAGTCCGAGCAGTACTTC.

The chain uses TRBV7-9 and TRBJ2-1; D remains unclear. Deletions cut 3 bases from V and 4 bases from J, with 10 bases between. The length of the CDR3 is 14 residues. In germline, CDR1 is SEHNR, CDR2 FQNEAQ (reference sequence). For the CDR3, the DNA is TGTGCCAGCAGCTTCACGGACCAGTACAATGAGCAGTTCTTC. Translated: CASSFTDQYNEQFF.

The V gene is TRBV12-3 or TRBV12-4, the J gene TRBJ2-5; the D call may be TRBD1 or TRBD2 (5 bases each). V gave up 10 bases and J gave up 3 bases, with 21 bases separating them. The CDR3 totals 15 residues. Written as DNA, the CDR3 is TGTGCCACCCCGTTCCAAGGGACCCACAAAGAGACCCAGTACTTC. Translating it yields CATPFQGTHKETQYF.

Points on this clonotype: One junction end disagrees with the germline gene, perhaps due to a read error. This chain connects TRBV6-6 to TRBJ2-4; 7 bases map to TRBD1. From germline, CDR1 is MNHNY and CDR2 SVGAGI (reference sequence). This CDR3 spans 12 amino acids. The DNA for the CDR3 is TGTGCCAGCAGGAATACAGGGGACGGGCAGAGCTTC. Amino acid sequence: CASRNTGDGQSF.

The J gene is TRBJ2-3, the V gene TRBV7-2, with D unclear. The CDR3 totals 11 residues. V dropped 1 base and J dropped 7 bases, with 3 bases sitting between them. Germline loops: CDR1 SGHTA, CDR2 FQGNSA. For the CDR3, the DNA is TGTGCCAGCAGCTTAGAAAATACGCAGTATTTT. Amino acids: CASSLENTQYF.

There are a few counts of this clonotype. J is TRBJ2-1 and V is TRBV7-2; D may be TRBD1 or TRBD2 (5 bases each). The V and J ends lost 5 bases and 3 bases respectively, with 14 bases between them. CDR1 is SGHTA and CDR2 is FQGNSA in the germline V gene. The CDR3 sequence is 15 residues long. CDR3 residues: CASSTPGRHYNEQFF. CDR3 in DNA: TGTGCCAGCAGCACTCCGGGACGGCACTACAATGAGCAGTTCTTC. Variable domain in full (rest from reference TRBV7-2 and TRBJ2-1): GAGVSQSPSNKVTEKGKDVELRCDPISGHTALYWYRQSLGQGLEFLIYFQGNSAPDKSGLPSDRFSAERTGGSVSTLTIQRTQQEDSAVYLCASSTPGRHYNEQFFGPGTRLTVL.